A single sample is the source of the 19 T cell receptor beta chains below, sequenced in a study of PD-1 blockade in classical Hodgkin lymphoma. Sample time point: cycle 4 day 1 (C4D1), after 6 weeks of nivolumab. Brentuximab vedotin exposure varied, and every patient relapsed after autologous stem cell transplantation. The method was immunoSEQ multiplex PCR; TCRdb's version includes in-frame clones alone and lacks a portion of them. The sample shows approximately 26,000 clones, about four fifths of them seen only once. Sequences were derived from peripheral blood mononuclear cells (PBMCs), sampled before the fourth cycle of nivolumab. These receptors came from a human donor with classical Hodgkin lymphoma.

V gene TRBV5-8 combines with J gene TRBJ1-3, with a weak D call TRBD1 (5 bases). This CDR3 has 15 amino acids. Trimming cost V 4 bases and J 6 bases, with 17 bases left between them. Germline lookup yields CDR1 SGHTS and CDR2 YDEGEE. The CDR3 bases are TGTGCCAGCAGCATAAAAACCGGGACGCTAAACACCATATATTTT. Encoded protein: CASSIKTGTLNTIYF.

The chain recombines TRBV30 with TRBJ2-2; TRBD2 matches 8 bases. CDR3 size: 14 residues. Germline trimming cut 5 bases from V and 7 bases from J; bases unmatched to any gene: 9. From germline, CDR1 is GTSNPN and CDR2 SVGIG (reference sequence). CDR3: CAWGPLTSGGELFF. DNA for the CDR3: TGTGCCTGGGGGCCTCTAACTAGCGGCGGGGAGCTGTTTTTT.

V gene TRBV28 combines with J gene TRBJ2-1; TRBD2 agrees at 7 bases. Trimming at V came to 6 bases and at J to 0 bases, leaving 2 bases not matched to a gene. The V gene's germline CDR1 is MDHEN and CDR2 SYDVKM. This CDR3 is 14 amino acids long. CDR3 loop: CASRLALSYNEQFF. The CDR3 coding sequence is TGTGCCAGCAGACTAGCGCTCTCCTACAATGAGCAGTTCTTC. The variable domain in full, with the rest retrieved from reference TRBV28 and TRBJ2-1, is DVKVTQSSRYLVKRTGEKVFLECVQDMDHENMFWYRQDPGLGLRLIYFSYDVKMKEKGDIPEGYSVSREKKERFSLILESASTNQTSMYLCASRLALSYNEQFFGPGTRLTVL.

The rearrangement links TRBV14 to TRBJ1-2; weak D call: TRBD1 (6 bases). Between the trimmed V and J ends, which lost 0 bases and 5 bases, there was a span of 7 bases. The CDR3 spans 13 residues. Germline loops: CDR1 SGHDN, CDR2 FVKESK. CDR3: CASSQDTGYGYTF. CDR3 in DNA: TGTGCCAGCAGCCAAGATACAGGGTATGGCTACACCTTC.

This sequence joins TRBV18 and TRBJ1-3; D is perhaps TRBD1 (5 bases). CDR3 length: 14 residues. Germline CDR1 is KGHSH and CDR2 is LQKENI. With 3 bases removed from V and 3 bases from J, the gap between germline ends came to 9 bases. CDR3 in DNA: TGTGCCAGCTCACCTGGGACGGGTGGAAACACCATATATTTT. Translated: CASSPGTGGNTIYF.

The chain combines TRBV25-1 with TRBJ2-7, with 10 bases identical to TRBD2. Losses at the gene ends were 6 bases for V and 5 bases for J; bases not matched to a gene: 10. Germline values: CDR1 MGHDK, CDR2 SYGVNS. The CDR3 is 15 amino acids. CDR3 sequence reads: CASRGVAGGRDEQYF. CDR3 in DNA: TGTGCCAGCAGGGGGGTAGCGGGAGGAAGGGACGAGCAGTACTTC.

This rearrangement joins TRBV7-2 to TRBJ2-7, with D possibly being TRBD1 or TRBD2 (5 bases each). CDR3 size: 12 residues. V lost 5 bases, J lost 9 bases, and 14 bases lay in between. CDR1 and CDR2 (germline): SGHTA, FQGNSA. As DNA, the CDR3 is TGTGCCAGCAGCCCCGCCCTTGGGGGGCAGTACTTC. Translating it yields CASSPALGGQYF. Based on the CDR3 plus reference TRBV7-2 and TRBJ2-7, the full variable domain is GAGVSQSPSNKVTEKGKDVELRCDPISGHTALYWYRQSLGQGLEFLIYFQGNSAPDKSGLPSDRFSAERTGGSVSTLTIQRTQQEDSAVYLCASSPALGGQYFGPGTRLTVT.

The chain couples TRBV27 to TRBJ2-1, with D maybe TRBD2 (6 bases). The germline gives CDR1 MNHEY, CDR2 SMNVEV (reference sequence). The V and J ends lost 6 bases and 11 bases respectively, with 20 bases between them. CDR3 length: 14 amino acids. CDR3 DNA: TGTGCCAGCAGACCTGGAGGGAACCGTCATAAGCAGTTCTTC. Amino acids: CASRPGGNRHKQFF.

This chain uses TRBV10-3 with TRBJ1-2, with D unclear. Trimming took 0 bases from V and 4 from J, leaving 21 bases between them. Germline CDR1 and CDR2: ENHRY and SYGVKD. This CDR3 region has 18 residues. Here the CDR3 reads CAISESGDGLSGLYGYTF. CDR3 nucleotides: TGTGCCATCAGTGAGTCCGGAGACGGTTTGAGTGGTCTCTATGGCTACACCTTC.

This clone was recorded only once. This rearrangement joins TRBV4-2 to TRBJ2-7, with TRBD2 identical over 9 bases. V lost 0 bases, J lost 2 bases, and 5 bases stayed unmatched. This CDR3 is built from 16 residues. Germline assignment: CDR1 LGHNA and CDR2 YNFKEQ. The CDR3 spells CASSQELAGPPYEQYF. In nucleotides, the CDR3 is TGTGCCAGCAGCCAAGAGCTAGCGGGACCTCCCTACGAGCAGTACTTC.

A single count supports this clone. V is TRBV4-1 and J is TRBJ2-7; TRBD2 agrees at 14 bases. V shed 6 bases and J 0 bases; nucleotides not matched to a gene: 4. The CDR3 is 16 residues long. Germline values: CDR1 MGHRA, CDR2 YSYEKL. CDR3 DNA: TGCGCCAGCAGACCCGGGACTAGCGGGAGCTCCTACGAGCAGTACTTC. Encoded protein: CASRPGTSGSSYEQYF.

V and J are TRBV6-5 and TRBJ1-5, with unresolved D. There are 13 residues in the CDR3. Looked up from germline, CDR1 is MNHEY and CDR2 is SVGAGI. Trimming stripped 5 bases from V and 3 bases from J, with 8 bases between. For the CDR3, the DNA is TGTGCCAGCAGTCCCTCTACCAATCAGCCCCAGCATTTT. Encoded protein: CASSPSTNQPQHF.

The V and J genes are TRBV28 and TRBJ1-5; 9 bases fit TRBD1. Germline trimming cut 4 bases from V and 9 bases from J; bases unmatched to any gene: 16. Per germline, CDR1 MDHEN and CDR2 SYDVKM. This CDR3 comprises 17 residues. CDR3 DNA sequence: TGTGCCAGCAGTTCGAACATACGGACAGGGGTGGTGTGGCCCCAGCATTTT. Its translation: CASSSNIRTGVVWPQHF.

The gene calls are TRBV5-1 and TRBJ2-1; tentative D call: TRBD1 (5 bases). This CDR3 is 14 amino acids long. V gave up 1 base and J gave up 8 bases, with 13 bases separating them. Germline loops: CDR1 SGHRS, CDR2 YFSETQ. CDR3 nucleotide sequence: TGCGCCAGCAGCTTGTCAGGGCGTCCGGATGAGCAGTTCTTC. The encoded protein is CASSLSGRPDEQFF.

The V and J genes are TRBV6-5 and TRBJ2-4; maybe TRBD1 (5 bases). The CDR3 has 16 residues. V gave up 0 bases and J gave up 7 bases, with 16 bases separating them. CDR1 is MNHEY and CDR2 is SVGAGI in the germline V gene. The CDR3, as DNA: TGTGCCAGCAGTTACTCGGCCCTTACTAAGGGGAACATTCAGTACTTC. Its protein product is CASSYSALTKGNIQYF.

CDR3 in DNA: TGTGCCAGCAGCTCCAGCCCCCGAAGAACCGATAATCAGCCCCAGCATTTT. Protein product: CASSSSPRRTDNQPQHF. The chain couples TRBV5-6 to TRBJ1-5; D is undetermined. The V gene's germline CDR1 is SGHDT and CDR2 YYEEEE. Deletions cut 3 bases from V and 4 bases from J, with 20 bases between. The CDR3 is 17 amino acids.

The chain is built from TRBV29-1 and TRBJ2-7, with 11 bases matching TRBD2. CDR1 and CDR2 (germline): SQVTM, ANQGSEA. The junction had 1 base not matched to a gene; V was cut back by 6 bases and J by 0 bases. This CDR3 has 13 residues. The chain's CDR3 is CSVGLAGSYEQYF. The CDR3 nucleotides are TGCAGCGTCGGACTAGCGGGCTCCTACGAGCAGTACTTC.

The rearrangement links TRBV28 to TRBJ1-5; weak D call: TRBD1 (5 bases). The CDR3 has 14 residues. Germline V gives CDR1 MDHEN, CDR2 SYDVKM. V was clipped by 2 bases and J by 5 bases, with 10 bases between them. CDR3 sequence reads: CASSLPGQYQPQHF. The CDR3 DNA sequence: TGTGCCAGCAGTTTACCAGGGCAATATCAGCCCCAGCATTTT.

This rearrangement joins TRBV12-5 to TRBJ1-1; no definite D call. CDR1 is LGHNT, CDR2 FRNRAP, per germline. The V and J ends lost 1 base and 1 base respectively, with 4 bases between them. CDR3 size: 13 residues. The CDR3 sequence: CASGLGPNTEAFF. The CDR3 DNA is TGTGCTAGTGGTTTGGGCCCGAACACTGAAGCTTTCTTT.